Below, 26 T cell receptor beta chains from the same sample are listed, as sequenced in a study of T cells in localized non-small cell lung cancer. The protocol was immunoSEQ multiplex PCR, while the TCRdb copy is restricted to in-frame clones and leaves out a portion. The sample has some 52,000 clones; 70% to 90% are singletons. Sequences were derived from peripheral blood, sampled before any cancer treatment. Receptors originate from a male donor aged 60 or over with stage III squamous cell lung carcinoma.

The chain joins TRBV2 to TRBJ2-3; D gene unclear. Trimming took off 10 bases at V and 4 bases at J, with 12 bases between the two ends. The CDR3 contains 12 residues. The germline gives CDR1 SNHLY, CDR2 FYNNEI. The CDR3 DNA follows: TGTGCCACCTCCGGTGCGGCAGATACGCAGTATTTT. Encoded protein: CATSGAADTQYF.

The chain employs TRBV7-2 and TRBJ1-1, with D hard to call. The CDR3 extends over 14 amino acids. Trimming stripped 6 bases from V and 2 bases from J, with 13 bases between. Germline-derived CDR1 and CDR2 are SGHTA and FQGNSA. The CDR3 sequence is CASRLTTRNTEAFF. The CDR3 region has the DNA TGTGCCAGCAGGCTAACGACAAGAAACACTGAAGCTTTCTTT.

This clone was seen once. The chain couples TRBV7-9 to TRBJ2-5; TRBD2 aligns across 7 bases. Germline CDR1 is SEHNR and CDR2 is FQNEAQ (reference sequence). J was trimmed by 5 bases and V by 5 bases; bases with no gene match: 11. This CDR3 is built from 15 residues. This CDR3 reads CASSPRGDGGETQYF. The CDR3 bases are TGTGCCAGCAGCCCCCGGGGGGACGGGGGGGAGACCCAGTACTTC.

V gene TRBV19 combines with J gene TRBJ1-5; 8 positions agree with TRBD1. The germline gives CDR1 LNHDA, CDR2 SQIVND (reference sequence). The J segment lost 0 bases and the V segment lost 3 bases, leaving 4 bases of the junction unmatched. The CDR3 covers 16 residues. CDR3 bases: TGTGCCAGTAGTATCGGGACAGGCTATAGCAATCAGCCCCAGCATTTT. It encodes CASSIGTGYSNQPQHF. Combining the CDR3 with reference TRBV19 and TRBJ1-5 gives the whole variable domain DGGITQSPKYLFRKEGQNVTLSCEQNLNHDAMYWYRQDPGQGLRLIYYSQIVNDFQKGDIAEGYSVSREKKESFPLTVTSAQKNPTAFYLCASSIGTGYSNQPQHFGDGTRLSIL.

The V call is TRBV19, the J call TRBJ2-6; TRBD1 agrees at 10 bases. This CDR3 spans 17 amino acids. The junction had 3 bases not matched to a gene; V was cut back by 1 base and J by 3 bases. Germline values: CDR1 LNHDA, CDR2 SQIVND (reference sequence). CDR3: CASSIGQGALGANVLTF. The CDR3 coding sequence is TGTGCCAGTAGTATAGGACAGGGGGCGCTTGGGGCCAACGTCCTGACTTTC.

The rearrangement uses TRBV5-1 and TRBJ2-7; unclear D gene. CDR3 length: 14 residues. CDR1 and CDR2 (germline): SGHRS, YFSETQ. V shed 3 bases and J shed 3 bases, with 13 bases lying between them. CDR3 sequence (DNA): TGCGCCAGCAGCTCCCTGGTCAGCAGCTACGAGCAGTACTTC. Translating it yields CASSSLVSSYEQYF.

The rearrangement uses TRBV11-2 and TRBJ2-1, with 8 bases aligning to TRBD2. V shed 1 base, J shed 6 bases, and the junction held 2 bases outside the gene matches. This CDR3 has 14 residues. Germline-derived CDR1 and CDR2 are SGHAT and FQNNGV. CDR3 in DNA: TGTGCCAGCAGCTTAGTAGCGGGGCTCAATGAGCAGTTCTTC. This encodes CASSLVAGLNEQFF.

The chain is built from TRBV6-6 and TRBJ1-2, with D maybe TRBD1 (5 bases). V gave up 7 bases and J gave up 6 bases, with 12 bases separating them. In germline, CDR1 is MNHNY, CDR2 SVGAGI (reference sequence). The CDR3 is made up of 12 amino acids. The CDR3 nucleotides read TGTGCCAGCAATGGGGGAGTTGATGGCTACACCTTC. Protein sequence: CASNGGVDGYTF.

This clone is labeled medium-sized. This rearrangement joins TRBV5-4 to TRBJ2-2; D is possibly TRBD1 or TRBD2 (5 bases each). This CDR3 comprises 16 residues. In germline, CDR1 is SGHNT, CDR2 YYREEE (reference sequence). V lost 0 bases and J lost 2, with 11 bases in between. CDR3 sequence reads: CASSLGRGLNTGELFF. For the CDR3, the DNA is TGTGCCAGCAGCTTGGGACGGGGCCTTAACACCGGGGAGCTGTTTTTT.

The gene calls are TRBV7-2 and TRBJ1-1, with D uncertain. Germline-derived CDR1 and CDR2 are SGHTA and FQGNSA. V was shortened by 5 bases and J by 1 base, with 20 bases between the two germline ends. The CDR3 runs 17 residues. The DNA of the CDR3 is TGTGCCAGCAGCCCCTTAGGTGCAACCCTTGGGAACACTGAAGCTTTCTTT. Protein sequence: CASSPLGATLGNTEAFF.

In DNA, the CDR3 is TGCGCCAGCAGCCAAGATCCGGGATCCCAAGAGACCCAGTACTTC. It specifies CASSQDPGSQETQYF. The chain joins TRBV4-1 to TRBJ2-5; D might be TRBD2 (5 bases). V lost 0 bases to trimming and J lost 1 base, with 9 bases between them. Germline V gene lookup returns CDR1 MGHRA and CDR2 YSYEKL. This CDR3 contains 15 residues.

This sequence joins TRBV10-3 and TRBJ1-1, with 7 bases that match TRBD1. CDR1 is ENHRY, CDR2 SYGVKD, per germline. This CDR3 has 11 residues. The V segment lost 6 bases and the J segment 7 bases; nucleotides outside the gene matches: 2. The CDR3 region has the DNA TGTGCCATCAGGGGGACAGATGAAGCTTTCTTT. Residues: CAIRGTDEAFF.

This clone was seen a handful of times. CDR3 in amino acids: CSVDPDGGAFF. DNA for the CDR3: TGCAGCGTTGATCCGGACGGGGGGGCTTTCTTT. The chain uses TRBV29-1 and TRBJ1-1; possibly TRBD1 for D (5 bases). V shed 3 bases and J shed 11 bases, with 13 bases lying between them. The CDR3 has 11 residues. CDR1 and CDR2 from the germline V gene are SQVTM and ANQGSEA.

V usage is TRBV5-1 and J usage is TRBJ2-1; possibly TRBD2 for D (6 bases). V was clipped by 6 bases and J by 2 bases, with 12 bases between them. This CDR3 region has 14 residues. Per the germline V gene, CDR1 is SGHRS and CDR2 is YFSETQ. CDR3 sequence reads: CASMEGFPYNEQFF. DNA for the CDR3: TGCGCCAGCATGGAGGGGTTTCCCTACAATGAGCAGTTCTTC.

Here the CDR3 DNA reads TGTGCCAGCAGTGATCGGGGACGGCCCCAGCATTTT. Protein sequence: CASSDRGRPQHF. The chain combines TRBV6-1 with TRBJ1-5; maybe TRBD1 (5 bases). The CDR3 loop spans 12 amino acids. V was clipped by 3 bases and J by 9 bases, with 9 bases between them. From germline, CDR1 is MNHNS and CDR2 SASEGT.

The genes are TRBV6-6 and TRBJ1-4; no reliable D call. Germline values: CDR1 MNHNY, CDR2 SVGAGI (reference sequence). Between the trimmed V and J ends, which lost 0 bases and 1 base, there was a span of 6 bases. The CDR3 runs 15 residues. Written as DNA, the CDR3 is TGTGCCAGCAGTTACTCGGGGATAACTAATGAAAAACTGTTTTTT. Amino acid sequence: CASSYSGITNEKLFF.

Details on this clone: Other DNA sequences in the sample encode the same CDR3. The chain employs TRBV11-2 and TRBJ2-3, with 11 bases identical to TRBD2. The CDR3 is 15 residues long. Germline trimming cut 5 bases from V and 3 bases from J; bases unmatched to any gene: 4. Per the germline V gene, CDR1 is SGHAT and CDR2 is FQNNGV. The CDR3: CASSPWTSGTDTQYF. DNA of the CDR3: TGTGCCAGCAGCCCTTGGACTAGCGGGACAGATACGCAGTATTTT. Together with reference TRBV11-2 and TRBJ2-3, the CDR3 gives the full variable domain: EAGVAQSPRYKIIEKRQSVAFWCNPISGHATLYWYQQILGQGPKLLIQFQNNGVVDDSQLPKDRFSAERLKGVDSTLKIQPAKLEDSAVYLCASSPWTSGTDTQYFGPGTRLTVL.

This clone was counted once. The genes are TRBV11-2 and TRBJ2-7; no definite D call. The germline gives CDR1 SGHAT, CDR2 FQNNGV. V was shortened by 1 base and J by 0 bases, with 10 bases between the two germline ends. The CDR3 runs to 15 residues. CDR3 region: CASSLVPQSSYEQYF. For the CDR3, the DNA is TGTGCCAGCAGCTTAGTTCCGCAAAGCTCCTACGAGCAGTACTTC.

This rearrangement joins TRBV6-6 to TRBJ1-2; D is unclear. The CDR3 is made up of 12 amino acids. Trimming shortened V by 4 bases and J by 5 bases, and 8 bases separated the two germline ends. CDR1 and CDR2 from the germline V gene are MNHNY and SVGAGI (reference sequence). The CDR3: CASSLTDYGYTF. DNA for the CDR3: TGTGCCAGCAGTTTGACGGATTATGGCTACACCTTC.

The chain employs TRBV7-8 and TRBJ2-5, with TRBD1 as a possible D gene (6 bases). From germline, CDR1 is SGHVS and CDR2 FQNEAQ. This CDR3 region has 13 residues. V dropped 10 bases and J dropped 1 base, with 13 bases sitting between them. CDR3 loop: CANAQGPQETQYF. CDR3 coding DNA: TGTGCCAACGCGCAGGGGCCCCAAGAGACCCAGTACTTC.

The chain recombines TRBV7-2 with TRBJ2-5; D could derive from TRBD1 or TRBD2 (6 bases each). The CDR3 is 18 residues long. V was clipped by 5 bases and J by 1 base, with 23 bases between them. From germline, CDR1 is SGHTA and CDR2 FQGNSA. CDR3 sequence (DNA): TGTGCCAGCAGCATCCGGACAGTCGCGGGGACACTCCAAGAGACCCAGTACTTC. This gives the protein CASSIRTVAGTLQETQYF.

V gene TRBV5-4 combines with J gene TRBJ2-1; TRBD2 aligns across 9 bases. The CDR3 totals 15 residues. Looked up from germline, CDR1 is SGHNT and CDR2 is YYREEE (reference sequence). The ends lost 1 base at V and 4 bases at J; junction bases unmatched: 3. The CDR3 nucleotides read TGTGCCAGCAGCTTGCGACTAGCGGTTTACAATGAGCAGTTCTTC. Its protein product is CASSLRLAVYNEQFF.

V is TRBV2 and J is TRBJ2-7; TRBD1 is a possible D gene (5 bases). The germline CDR1 and CDR2 sequences are SNHLY and FYNNEI. There are 13 residues in the CDR3. The ends were cut back, 7 bases at V and 6 bases at J, with 16 bases in the middle. The CDR3 nucleotides read TGTGCCAGCACTCCCTTAAGGGGCAGCGAGCAGTACTTC. Its translation is CASTPLRGSEQYF.

The V and J genes are TRBV7-9 and TRBJ2-2, with D tentatively TRBD1 (6 bases). Deletions cut 5 bases from V and 5 bases from J, with 18 bases between. The CDR3 totals 16 residues. CDR1 and CDR2 from the germline V gene are SEHNR and FQNEAQ (reference sequence). CDR3 DNA sequence: TGTGCCAGCAGCCCAAATCCCCAGGGGATTACCGGGGAGCTGTTTTTT. Translating gives CASSPNPQGITGELFF.

CDR3 bases: TGCGCCAGCAGCCCGACGACAGGGGGCGCGGGTGAAAAACTGTTTTTT. The encoded protein is CASSPTTGGAGEKLFF. The chain links TRBV5-1 to TRBJ1-4; 10 nucleotides match TRBD1. The CDR3 consists of 16 residues. The germline V gene encodes CDR1 SGHRS and CDR2 YFSETQ. V gave up 4 bases and J gave up 7 bases; unmatched junction bases: 10.

The chain recombines TRBV5-4 with TRBJ1-1; possible D gene TRBD1, 6 bases. The germline V gene encodes CDR1 SGHNT and CDR2 YYREEE (reference sequence). This CDR3 comprises 14 residues. The germline V and J ends were trimmed by 0 bases and 4 bases, with 10 bases remaining between them. CDR3 protein: CASSLGQALTEAFF. CDR3 bases: TGTGCCAGCAGCTTGGGACAGGCTCTCACTGAAGCTTTCTTT.